The 14 T cell receptor beta chains below were found in one sample sequenced in a study of CD8 T cell repertoires and HIV-1 epitope variants. Their specific antigens are unknown. TCRdb's copy holds only in-frame clones and misses some; the assay was immunoSEQ multiplex PCR. The sample yields approximately 5,100 clones, roughly three fifths seen once. Sequenced input: cultured CD8+ T cells derived from PBMCs. Source of these receptors: a male donor with HIV.

The rearrangement links TRBV4-1 to TRBJ2-3; the D gene is possibly TRBD2 (6 bases). Germline CDR1 reads MGHRA; CDR2 reads YSYEKL. The length of the CDR3 is 14 residues. V was shortened by 4 bases and J by 1 base, with 9 bases between the two germline ends. Here the CDR3 reads CASSRASGTDTQYF. The CDR3 bases are TGCGCCAGCAGCCGGGCTAGCGGCACAGATACGCAGTATTTT.

The chain combines TRBV27 with TRBJ1-1; 7 nucleotides agree with TRBD1. V trimming: 11 bases; J trimming: 2 bases; junction bases outside the gene matches: 11. The CDR3 totals 14 residues. The germline CDR1 and CDR2 sequences are MNHEY and SMNVEV (reference sequence). The CDR3 DNA follows: TGTGCCCTCAGGGGGGGAGGAGGAAACACTGAAGCTTTCTTT. Protein sequence: CALRGGGGNTEAFF.

J is TRBJ2-1 and V is TRBV6-6; a possible D gene is TRBD1 (5 bases). Between the trimmed V and J ends, which lost 6 bases and 4 bases, there was a span of 7 bases. This CDR3 spans 12 amino acids. In germline, CDR1 is MNHNY, CDR2 SVGAGI (reference sequence). The chain's CDR3 is CASSDRYNEQFF. CDR3 nucleotide sequence: TGTGCCAGCAGCGACAGATACAATGAGCAGTTCTTC.

The chain is built from TRBV19 and TRBJ1-1; the D is unclear. Germline V gene lookup returns CDR1 LNHDA and CDR2 SQIVND (reference sequence). Deletions cut 4 bases from V and 1 base from J, with 16 bases between. The CDR3 sequence is 16 residues long. DNA for the CDR3: TGTGCCAGTAGTACCCGGAGAGTGTATAGGAACACTGAAGCTTTCTTT. It translates to CASSTRRVYRNTEAFF. Full variable domain (rest looked up from reference TRBV19 and TRBJ1-1): DGGITQSPKYLFRKEGQNVTLSCEQNLNHDAMYWYRQDPGQGLRLIYYSQIVNDFQKGDIAEGYSVSREKKESFPLTVTSAQKNPTAFYLCASSTRRVYRNTEAFFGQGTRLTVV.

This clone was seen more than once but under ten times. V usage is TRBV5-6 and J usage is TRBJ2-7; TRBD1 is a possible D gene (5 bases). CDR3 size: 16 residues. Germline assignment: CDR1 SGHDT and CDR2 YYEEEE. V lost 4 bases to trimming and J lost 2 bases, with 19 bases between them. This CDR3 is CASSHTVGQLTYEQYF. The CDR3 DNA sequence: TGTGCCAGCAGCCACACAGTGGGGCAGTTAACCTACGAGCAGTACTTC.

V usage is TRBV28 and J usage is TRBJ1-6; the D is unclear. The CDR3 loop spans 12 amino acids. CDR1 and CDR2 (germline): MDHEN, SYDVKM. V was trimmed by 3 bases and J by 7 bases, leaving 4 bases between them. CDR3 region: CASSFGNSPLHF. Written as DNA, the CDR3 is TGTGCCAGCAGTTTTGGGAATTCACCCCTCCACTTT.

This clone was seen a few times. The chain has TRBV7-9 and TRBJ1-5; D is uncertain. CDR3 length equals 14 residues. The V end was cut by 0 bases, the J end by 2 bases, with 5 bases between. Germline loops: CDR1 SEHNR, CDR2 FQNEAQ (reference sequence). The DNA for the CDR3 is TGTGCCAGCAGCTTAGCGAGAGGCAATCAGCCCCAGCATTTT. This translates into CASSLARGNQPQHF. Complete variable domain (other parts from reference TRBV7-9 and TRBJ1-5): DTGVSQNPRHKITKRGQNVTFRCDPISEHNRLYWYRQTLGQGPEFLTYFQNEAQLEKSRLLSDRFSAERPKGSFSTLEIQRTEQGDSAMYLCASSLARGNQPQHFGDGTRLSIL.

The CDR3 is CASSSGDNEQFF. For the CDR3, the DNA is TGTGCCAGCAGCTCAGGGGACAATGAGCAGTTCTTC. The chain combines TRBV13 with TRBJ2-1; D possibly corresponds to TRBD1 (6 bases). CDR1 PRHDT and CDR2 FYEKMQ come from the germline V gene (reference sequence). CDR3 size: 12 residues. V shed 4 bases and J shed 5 bases, with 6 bases lying between them. Full variable domain (rest looked up from reference TRBV13 and TRBJ2-1): AAGVIQSPRHLIKEKRETATLKCYPIPRHDTVYWYQQGPGQDPQFLISFYEKMQSDKGSIPDRFSAQQFSDYHSELNMSSLELGDSALYFCASSSGDNEQFFGPGTRLTVL.

V usage is TRBV11-1 and J usage is TRBJ2-1; no firm D call. The CDR3 extends over 15 amino acids. CDR1 is SGHAT, CDR2 FQDESV, per germline (reference sequence). V lost 3 bases and J 7 bases, leaving 16 bases between the germline ends. CDR3 sequence reads: CASSFETPMGNEQFF. The CDR3 bases are TGTGCCAGCAGCTTCGAGACCCCTATGGGAAATGAGCAGTTCTTC.

The chain recombines TRBV27 with TRBJ1-5; D gene uncertain. The germline V gene has CDR1 MNHEY and CDR2 SMNVEV (reference sequence). The length of the CDR3 is 12 residues. The V end lost 4 bases, the J end lost 7 bases, and 8 bases lay between the germline ends. The CDR3 is CASSSHGQPQHF. DNA for the CDR3: TGTGCCAGCAGTTCACACGGACAGCCCCAGCATTTT.

V and J are TRBV6-4 and TRBJ2-3, with TRBD2 identical over 10 bases. The germline V gene encodes CDR1 MRHNA and CDR2 SNTAGT. CDR3 length equals 16 residues. V lost 0 bases, J lost 3 bases, and 3 bases stayed unmatched. As DNA, the CDR3 is TGTGCCAGCAGTGACTCCGCTAGCGGGAGTACAGATACGCAGTATTTT. Amino acid sequence: CASSDSASGSTDTQYF.

This clone is a singleton in its sample. V is TRBV5-6 and J is TRBJ2-3, with 13 bases fitting TRBD2. The CDR3 is made up of 18 amino acids. Germline values: CDR1 SGHDT, CDR2 YYEEEE. J gave up 1 base and V 5 bases, and 10 bases lay outside the gene matches. The CDR3 nucleotides are TGTGCCAGCAGTGCTGGACTAGCGGGAGCGTGGGGCACAGATACGCAGTATTTT. It encodes CASSAGLAGAWGTDTQYF.

The chain carries TRBV5-5 and TRBJ1-5; unclear D gene. This CDR3 is built from 12 residues. Looked up from germline, CDR1 is SGHKS and CDR2 is YYEKEE (reference sequence). V shed 4 bases and J shed 3 bases, with 5 bases lying between them. The CDR3 is CASSDHNQPQHF. The DNA of the CDR3 is TGTGCCAGCAGCGATCACAATCAGCCCCAGCATTTT. The full variable domain, its missing parts supplied by reference TRBV5-5 and TRBJ1-5, is DAGVTQSPTHLIKTRGQQVTLRCSPISGHKSVSWYQQVLGQGPQFIFQYYEKEERGRGNFPDRFSARQFPNYSSELNVNALLLGDSALYLCASSDHNQPQHFGDGTRLSIL.

V usage is TRBV11-1 and J usage is TRBJ2-1; perhaps TRBD2 as D (6 bases). V dropped 0 bases and J dropped 7 bases, with 13 bases sitting between them. Germline CDR1 SGHAT, CDR2 FQDESV (reference sequence). There are 15 residues in the CDR3. The CDR3 DNA reads TGTGCCAGCAGCTTAGCTAGGCTAGCGAGGAATGAGCAGTTCTTC. Protein product: CASSLARLARNEQFF.